The rows below give T cell receptor beta chains drawn from one sample of a study of identical twins. TCRdb passed the 5' RACE reads through MiXCR, listing each CDR3 protein once. The data contain fewer than 450,000 distinct CDR3 sequences, 7% to 9.5% of them singletons. Material: naive T cells sorted from blood. The source is a woman in her fifties or sixties in good health. The CDR3 runs from the conserved cysteine through the conserved F or W. D genes are given only for firm matches. For some rows the clone size is stated as once, few or many, or as a class when expanded; others skip it.

DNA | CDR3 | J | size | V | D
TGTGCCTGGACTTCCACCGGGGGGACAGGGGATGAGCAGTTCTTC | CAWTSTGGTGDEQFF | TRBJ2-1 | . | TRBV30 | TRBD1
TGTGCCAGCAGTTTTAGGGACAGGGGAATAGATACGCAGTATTTT | CASSFRDRGIDTQYF | TRBJ2-3 | few | TRBV12-3/TRBV12-4 | TRBD1
TGTGCCATCAGTTACGGGACTAGCGGCTCCTACAATGAGCAGTTCTTC | CAISYGTSGSYNEQFF | TRBJ2-1 | many | TRBV10-3 | TRBD2
TGCAGTGCTAGAGGGGACAGGGTGGCTGCCTACGAGCAGTACTTC | CSARGDRVAAYEQYF | TRBJ2-7 | many | TRBV20-1 | TRBD1
TGCAGCGTTTACCCCACTGGGGCCAACGTCCTGACTTTC | CSVYPTGANVLTF | TRBJ2-6 | . | TRBV29-1 | .
TGTGCCAGCAGTACCATCCCCCGGGTGAACACTGAAGCTTTCTTT | CASSTIPRVNTEAFF | TRBJ1-1 | . | TRBV27 | .
TGTGCCAGCAGCCAAGGGGCAGGGACTGAAGCTTTCTTT | CASSQGAGTEAFF | TRBJ1-1 | few | TRBV3-1 | .
TGTGCCAGCGGCCTACAGGGGGTTAATGAAAAACTGTTTTTT | CASGLQGVNEKLFF | TRBJ1-4 | . | TRBV12-3/TRBV12-4 | TRBD1
TGTGCCAGCAGTGAAATACAGGGACTAAATGAAAAACTGTTTTTT | CASSEIQGLNEKLFF | TRBJ1-4 | many | TRBV2 | .
TGTGCCAGCAGCGTAGAGGCCCCCGCAGGCCGGGAGACCCAGTACTTC | CASSVEAPAGRETQYF | TRBJ2-5 | many | TRBV9 | .
TGTGCCACCAGTGATCCCTTTAGCGGGGTTTACAATGAGCAGTTCTTC | CATSDPFSGVYNEQFF | TRBJ2-1 | few | TRBV24-1 | TRBD2
TGTGCCAGCAGTTTACAGGGGTCCGAGCAGTACTTC | CASSLQGSEQYF | TRBJ2-7 | . | TRBV12-3/TRBV12-4 | .
TGTGCCAGCAGCTGGACCGGGACAACTAATGAAAAACTGTTTTTT | CASSWTGTTNEKLFF | TRBJ1-4 | . | TRBV7-9 | .
TGCGCCAGCAGCTCTAGACTAGCGGGAGGATGGAAAGAGACCCAGTACTTC | CASSSRLAGGWKETQYF | TRBJ2-5 | many | TRBV5-1 | TRBD2
TGCGCCAGCAGCGTGAGTCAGGGGCGCGCCTACGAGCAGTACTTC | CASSVSQGRAYEQYF | TRBJ2-7 | many | TRBV5-1 | .
TGTGCCAGCAGCTTAGCATCGAGGGGAGGGTTTGGGCCCCAGCATTTT | CASSLASRGGFGPQHF | TRBJ1-5 | many | TRBV7-8 | .
TGTGCCAGCAGTCCGGGACAGGAAAATCAGCCCCAGCATTTT | CASSPGQENQPQHF | TRBJ1-5 | . | TRBV2 | TRBD1
TGTGCCAGCAGCGTATCAGGGGATGGACAGCCCCAGCATTTT | CASSVSGDGQPQHF | TRBJ1-5 | many | TRBV9 | .
TGTGCCAGCAGTGAATTGGGGACAGGGTATGGTCAGCCCCAGCATTTT | CASSELGTGYGQPQHF | TRBJ1-5 | . | TRBV2 | TRBD1
TGCGCCAGCAGCCTACCGGGGGCCACAGATACGCAGTATTTT | CASSLPGATDTQYF | TRBJ2-3 | few | TRBV5-1 | .
TGTGCCAGCAGGAGCGTACCGGGACTAGCGAAATATAGCTCCTACAATGAGCAGTTCTTC | CASRSVPGLAKYSSYNEQFF | TRBJ2-1 | many | TRBV6-6 | TRBD2
TGCAGTGGTAGCAGGGGCTCTGGAAACACCATATATTTT | CSGSRGSGNTIYF | TRBJ1-3 | . | TRBV20-1 | .
TGTGCCAGCAGCTTTCGGACTAGCTGGTACAATGAGCAGTTCTTC | CASSFRTSWYNEQFF | TRBJ2-1 | few | TRBV5-6 | TRBD2
TGCAGTGCGAGGAACACTGAAGCTTTCTTT | CSARNTEAFF | TRBJ1-1 | many | TRBV20-1 | .
TGTGCCATCAGGCGGGGGGCGACGGAAGCCGGGGAGCTGTTTTTT | CAIRRGATEAGELFF | TRBJ2-2 | . | TRBV10-3 | TRBD2
TGCGCCAGCAGCTTGCCCCAAGAGACCCAGTACTTC | CASSLPQETQYF | TRBJ2-5 | many | TRBV3-1 | .
TGTGCCAGCAGCTTACCCGGGTTGGTAGGAGGAGGAGAGACCCAGTACTTC | CASSLPGLVGGGETQYF | TRBJ2-5 | . | TRBV7-6 | .
TGTGCCAGCCAGGGCAGGCTGGTAGGTGAAAAACTGTTTTTT | CASQGRLVGEKLFF | TRBJ1-4 | once | TRBV19 | .
TGCGCCAGCAGCCTGCGAGGGGATGGTGAAGCTTTCTTT | CASSLRGDGEAFF | TRBJ1-1 | many | TRBV4-1 | .
TGCGCCAGCAGCTTCACAGGGGGCACGAACACCGGGGAGCTGTTTTTT | CASSFTGGTNTGELFF | TRBJ2-2 | few | TRBV5-1 | TRBD1
TGCGCCAGCAGCCAAGGGCAGGCCTACGAGCAGTACTTC | CASSQGQAYEQYF | TRBJ2-7 | few | TRBV4-1 | .
TGCAGTGCAACCGGGACGCGACGGGGCAATGAGCAGTTCTTC | CSATGTRRGNEQFF | TRBJ2-1 | many | TRBV20-1 | .
TGTGCCAGTAGTCTTACGGTGCGGGACCCCGCAGATACGCAGTATTTT | CASSLTVRDPADTQYF | TRBJ2-3 | few | TRBV19 | .
TGTGCCAGCAGCCTCGGGGCCGGGACAGGGGTTAATGAAAAACTGTTTTTT | CASSLGAGTGVNEKLFF | TRBJ1-4 | many | TRBV9 | TRBD1
TGTGCCAGCAGTGCGACGATTTCAGGACCCTGGACCTTC | CASSATISGPWTF | TRBJ1-2 | . | TRBV2 | .
TGTGCCAGCAGCTTTTTAGCGGGGGGCACAGATACGCAGTATTTT | CASSFLAGGTDTQYF | TRBJ2-3 | many | TRBV7-3 | TRBD2
TGTGCCAGCAGCCCCGGATCAACCTGGACTGAAGCTTTCTTT | CASSPGSTWTEAFF | TRBJ1-1 | few | TRBV6-5 | .
TGTGCCAGCAGCTTAGCGGTGTCAAACACAGATACGCAGTATTTT | CASSLAVSNTDTQYF | TRBJ2-3 | . | TRBV7-9 | .
TGTGCCAGCAGTTTAAAGGGGGATGGCTACACCTTC | CASSLKGDGYTF | TRBJ1-2 | . | TRBV12-3/TRBV12-4 | .
TGTGCCATCAGGGAGACAGGGATTGAGACCCAGTACTTC | CAIRETGIETQYF | TRBJ2-5 | . | TRBV10-3 | TRBD1
TGCGCCAGCAGCTTGGGACAGCAAGGAAACACCATATATTTT | CASSLGQQGNTIYF | TRBJ1-3 | . | TRBV5-1 | .